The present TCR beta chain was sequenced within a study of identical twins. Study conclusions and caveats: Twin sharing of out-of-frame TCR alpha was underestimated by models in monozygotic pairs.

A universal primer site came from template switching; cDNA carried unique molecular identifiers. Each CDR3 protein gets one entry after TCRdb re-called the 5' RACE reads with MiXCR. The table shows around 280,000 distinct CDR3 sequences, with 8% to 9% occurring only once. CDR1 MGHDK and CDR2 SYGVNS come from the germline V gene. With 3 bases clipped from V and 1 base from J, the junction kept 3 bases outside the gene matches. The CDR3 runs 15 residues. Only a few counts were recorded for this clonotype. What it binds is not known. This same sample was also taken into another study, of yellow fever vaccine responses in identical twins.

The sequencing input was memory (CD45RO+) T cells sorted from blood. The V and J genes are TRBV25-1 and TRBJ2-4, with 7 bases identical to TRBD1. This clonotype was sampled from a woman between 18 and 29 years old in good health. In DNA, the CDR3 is TGTGCCAGCAGTGAGGACAGGACCGCCAAAAACATTCAGTACTTC. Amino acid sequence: CASSEDRTAKNIQYF.